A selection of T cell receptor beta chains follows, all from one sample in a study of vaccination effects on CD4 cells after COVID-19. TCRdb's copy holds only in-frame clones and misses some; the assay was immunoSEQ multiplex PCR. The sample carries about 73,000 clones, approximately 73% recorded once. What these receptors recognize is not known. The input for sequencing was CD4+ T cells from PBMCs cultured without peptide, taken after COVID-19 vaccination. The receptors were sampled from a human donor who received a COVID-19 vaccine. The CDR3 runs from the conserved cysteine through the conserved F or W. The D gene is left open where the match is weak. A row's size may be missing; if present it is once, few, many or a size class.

CASSQTLSYTEAFF	TGTGCCAGCAGCCAAACATTGTCTTACACTGAAGCTTTCTTT	TRBV6-2/TRBV6-3	TRBJ1-1	-	-
CASSLEAGGRLSNTQYF	TGTGCCAGCAGCTTAGAGGCGGGGGGCCGACTATCGAATACGCAGTATTTT	TRBV7-2	TRBJ2-3	TRBD2	few
CASSDTMNTEAFF	TGTGCCAGCTCGGACACCATGAACACTGAAGCTTTCTTT	TRBV18	TRBJ1-1	-	-
CASTRDTNTEAFF	TGTGCCAGCACTCGGGACACGAACACTGAAGCTTTCTTT	TRBV25-1	TRBJ1-1	-	-
CASSLRHAVTDTQYF	TGCGCCAGCAGCTTGAGACATGCTGTCACAGATACGCAGTATTTT	TRBV5-1	TRBJ2-3	-	few
CASSHSYTANYGYTF	TGTGCCAGCAGCCACAGTTACACAGCGAACTATGGCTACACCTTC	TRBV3-1/TRBV3-2	TRBJ1-2	-	-
CASTDSFNEKLFF	TGTGCCAGTACCGACAGTTTCAATGAAAAACTGTTTTTT	TRBV19	TRBJ1-4	-	-
CASSEYGGLDTQYF	TGTGCCAGCAGTGAATATGGGGGGTTGGATACGCAGTATTTT	TRBV2	TRBJ2-3	-	-
CASRVASGGEQFF	TGTGCCAGCAGGGTGGCTAGCGGGGGGGAGCAGTTCTTC	TRBV6-5	TRBJ2-1	TRBD2	-
CASSLMDRYTGELFF	TGTGCCAGCAGCTTAATGGACCGGTACACCGGGGAGCTGTTTTTT	TRBV7-8	TRBJ2-2	-	-
CASRRDTNYGYTF	TGTGCCAGCAGGAGGGACACAAACTATGGCTACACCTTC	TRBV2	TRBJ1-2	-	-
CASKDGGETQYF	TGTGCCAGTAAGGACGGAGGGGAGACCCAGTACTTC	TRBV19	TRBJ2-5	-	-
CASSHGTANQETQYF	TGTGCCAGCAGCCACGGGACAGCCAACCAAGAGACCCAGTACTTC	TRBV7-3	TRBJ2-5	TRBD1	-
CASSSGTGNTGELFF	TGCGCCAGCAGCTCCGGGACAGGGAACACCGGGGAGCTGTTTTTT	TRBV5-1	TRBJ2-2	TRBD1	-
CASSPSRGQSYGYTF	TGTGCCAGCAGCCCGAGCCGGGGACAGTCCTATGGCTACACCTTC	TRBV11-1	TRBJ1-2	TRBD1	few
CASSMDMNYGYTF	TGTGCCAGCAGCATGGACATGAACTATGGCTACACCTTC	TRBV5-8	TRBJ1-2	-	-
CASRAGDGYTF	TGTGCCAGCAGGGCAGGGGATGGCTACACCTTC	TRBV2	TRBJ1-2	-	-
CASRRGTAEKLFF	TGTGCCAGCAGACGCGGGACAGCAGAAAAACTGTTTTTT	TRBV2	TRBJ1-4	TRBD1	-
CASSTGFKDSPLHF	TGTGCCAGCAGTACCGGGTTCAAGGATTCACCCCTCCACTTT	TRBV2	TRBJ1-6	-	-
CASRRDSGTRYGYTF	TGTGCCAGCAGGAGGGACAGCGGGACGAGGTATGGCTACACCTTC	TRBV6-5	TRBJ1-2	TRBD1	once
CASSLDSLNSGNTIYF	TGTGCCAGCAGCTTGGATTCACTGAACTCTGGAAACACCATATATTTT	TRBV7-9	TRBJ1-3	-	-
CASNNKGGAANEKLFF	TGTGCCAGCAACAACAAGGGGGGGGCAGCTAATGAAAAACTGTTTTTT	TRBV6-6	TRBJ1-4	-	few
CASSVGDRGKETQYF	TGTGCCAGCAGCGTAGGGGACAGGGGAAAAGAGACCCAGTACTTC	TRBV9	TRBJ2-5	TRBD1	-
CASSHGTGVTNTIYF	TGTGCCAGCAGCCACGGGACAGGGGTTACAAACACCATATATTTT	TRBV3-1/TRBV3-2	TRBJ1-3	TRBD1	-
CASSRDRGLVDTQYF	TGCGCCAGCAGCCGGGACAGGGGGCTGGTAGATACGCAGTATTTT	TRBV10-1	TRBJ2-3	TRBD1	-
CASSPGFGANVLTF	TGTGCCAGCAGCCCAGGGTTCGGGGCCAACGTCCTGACTTTC	TRBV7-3	TRBJ2-6	-	-
CASSLRGGNEQFF	TGTGCCAGCAGTTTAAGGGGGGGCAATGAGCAGTTCTTC	TRBV12-3/TRBV12-4	TRBJ2-1	-	-
CASRKQGSNQPQHF	TGTGCCAGCAGGAAACAGGGTAGCAATCAGCCCCAGCATTTT	TRBV27	TRBJ1-5	-	-
CASSQGEGVRIETQYF	TGTGCCAGCAGCCAAGGGGAGGGGGTCAGAATAGAGACCCAGTACTTC	TRBV4-2	TRBJ2-5	-	-
CASSPGQGRGTEAFF	TGTGCCAGCAGCCCTGGACAGGGTCGGGGGACTGAAGCTTTCTTT	TRBV5-4	TRBJ1-1	TRBD1	-
CATSDSRQAWGYTF	TGTGCCACCAGTGATTCTCGACAGGCCTGGGGCTACACCTTC	TRBV24-1	TRBJ1-2	-	-
CASSIGRDYGYTF	TGTGCCAGTAGTATAGGACGGGACTATGGCTACACCTTC	TRBV19	TRBJ1-2	-	-
CAWSNGQGGDTQYF	TGTGCCTGGAGCAATGGACAGGGGGGAGATACGCAGTATTTT	TRBV30	TRBJ2-3	TRBD1	-
CASRLTGVQPQHF	TGTGCCAGCAGATTAACAGGGGTTCAGCCCCAGCATTTT	TRBV12-3/TRBV12-4	TRBJ1-5	TRBD1	-
CASRSPGTLYNEQFF	TGTGCCAGCAGGTCCCCCGGGACACTCTACAATGAGCAGTTCTTC	TRBV11-2	TRBJ2-1	-	-
CASSFHVNNEQFF	TGCGCCAGCAGCTTTCACGTGAACAATGAGCAGTTCTTC	TRBV5-1	TRBJ2-1	-	-
CASSLEAGEGYTF	TGCGCCAGCAGCTTGGAGGCGGGGGAAGGCTACACCTTC	TRBV5-1	TRBJ1-2	-	-
CASSLGRGSYNEQFF	TGTGCCAGCAGTTTAGGACGGGGCTCCTACAATGAGCAGTTCTTC	TRBV28	TRBJ2-1	-	-
CASRTTGGGKNIQYF	TGTGCCAGCAGAACGACTGGGGGGGGCAAAAACATTCAGTACTTC	TRBV6-6	TRBJ2-4	TRBD2	-
CASTKGGYNTEAFF	TGTGCCAGCACCAAAGGGGGATATAACACTGAAGCTTTCTTT	TRBV6-5	TRBJ1-1	-	-
CASSQEGRVSANYGYTF	TGCGCCAGCAGCCAAGAAGGCAGGGTCTCTGCTAACTATGGCTACACCTTC	TRBV4-1	TRBJ1-2	-	-
CASSFNNDYTF	TGTGCCAGCAGTTTCAATAACGACTACACCTTC	TRBV28	TRBJ1-2	-	-
CASSLRDVRNTEAFF	TGTGCCAGCAGCCTAAGGGACGTAAGGAACACTGAAGCTTTCTTT	TRBV7-9	TRBJ1-1	-	-
CASSQDTGVGYGYTF	TGCGCCAGCAGCCAAGATACAGGGGTAGGATATGGCTACACCTTC	TRBV4-3	TRBJ1-2	TRBD1	-
CAISENELSNQPQHF	TGTGCCATCAGTGAAAACGAGCTCAGCAATCAGCCCCAGCATTTT	TRBV10-3	TRBJ1-5	-	-
CASSPLGQGAMNTEAFF	TGTGCCAGCAGCCCCCTCGGACAGGGGGCAATGAACACTGAAGCTTTCTTT	TRBV7-9	TRBJ1-1	TRBD1	-
CASSLGPGQGWETQYF	TGCGCCAGCAGCTTGGGCCCGGGACAGGGTTGGGAGACCCAGTACTTC	TRBV5-1	TRBJ2-5	TRBD1	-
CASSLVRTGDSNTEAFF	TGTGCCAGCAGCTTAGTTCGGACAGGGGACTCGAACACTGAAGCTTTCTTT	TRBV13	TRBJ1-1	TRBD1	-
CARSLAQRINSPLHF	TGTGCCAGAAGCTTGGCACAGCGGATCAACTCACCCCTCCACTTT	TRBV5-3	TRBJ1-6	-	-
CASSQGQNYGYTF	TGCGCCAGCAGTCAGGGACAGAACTATGGCTACACCTTC	TRBV4-3	TRBJ1-2	TRBD1	-